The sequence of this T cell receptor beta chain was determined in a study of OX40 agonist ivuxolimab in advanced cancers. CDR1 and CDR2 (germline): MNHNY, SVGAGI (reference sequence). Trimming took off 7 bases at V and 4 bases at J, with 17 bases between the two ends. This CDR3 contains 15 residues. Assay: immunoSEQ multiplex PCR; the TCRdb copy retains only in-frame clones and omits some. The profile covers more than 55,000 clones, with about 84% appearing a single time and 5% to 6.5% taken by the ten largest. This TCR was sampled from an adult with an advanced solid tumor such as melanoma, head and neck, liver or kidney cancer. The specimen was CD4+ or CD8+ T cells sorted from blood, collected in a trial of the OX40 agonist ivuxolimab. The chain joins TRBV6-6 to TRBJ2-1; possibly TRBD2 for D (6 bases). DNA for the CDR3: TGTGCCAGCACCCGAAGCGGGCCAAATTACAATGAGCAGTTCTTC. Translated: CASTRSGPNYNEQFF.